Included here is one TCR beta chain sequence, with context. Its antigen is as yet unknown. The sample belongs to a study of CXCR3-negative and CXCR3-positive naive CD8 T cells. Regarding the study as a whole: TRB CDR3 properties were used to infer TCR strength, and surface CD5 was comparable between naive subsets. Fresh PBMCs served for most assays, and CXCR3 expression fell partially after cryopreservation. Both of the naive subsets showed about the same high diversity, but memory CD8+ cells had much less. Naive cells, whether CXCR3-negative or CXCR3-positive, had similar TRBV-TRBJ usage, while memory cells differed.

Libraries of TRB cDNA were made by 5' RACE and carried UMIs. From its re-call of the 5' RACE reads, TCRdb lists each CDR3 protein once, without DNA. The sample data list 38,000 or so distinct CDR3 sequences. Germline lookup yields CDR1 SEHNR and CDR2 FQNEAQ (reference sequence). The CDR3 is 14 residues long. Sequencing was performed on memory CD8+ T cells from blood. This TCR was sampled from a human donor in good health. Some clones in this sample may be carry-over from other donors' samples. This rearrangement joins TRBV7-9 to TRBJ2-7; absent DNA, TCRdb's TRBD1 call cannot be checked. Here the CDR3 reads CASRKEGSRGEQYF. Looking up the rest from reference TRBV7-9 and TRBJ2-7 gives the full variable domain: DTGVSQNPRHKITKRGQNVTFRCDPISEHNRLYWYRQTLGQGPEFLTYFQNEAQLEKSRLLSDRFSAERPKGSFSTLEIQRTEQGDSAMYLCASRKEGSRGEQYFGPGTRLTVT.